The TCR beta chain under discussion was sequenced for a study of T cells after posttransplantation cyclophosphamide. Study conclusions and caveats: Skin or GI-infiltrating T cells shared few TRB sequences with blood. Donor-recipient repertoire similarity was low at 1-2 months, rising over year one.

Cyclophosphamide on days +3 and +4 followed busulfan-fludarabine conditioning and a marrow graft. The data were produced by immunoSEQ multiplex PCR, yet TCRdb's version contains in-frame clones alone and is incomplete. Sampling found 14,000 or so clones, none seen once. The CDR3 covers 16 residues. The V gene's germline CDR1 is SNHLY and CDR2 FYNNEI. Concerning this clone itself: Its antigen is not known. At one boundary the junction diverges from the germline segment, which might be a read error.

V usage is TRBV2 and J usage is TRBJ2-7, with D possibly TRBD2 on 5 matching bases. Sample: PBMCs, taken 1162 days after allogeneic stem cell transplant with posttransplant cyclophosphamide. This receptor was identified in a female patient between 35 and 55 years old who received an allogeneic stem cell transplant from a related donor, was CMV-positive, and had no GVHD. Among the T cells, some may be from the graft donor. CDR3 sequence (DNA): TGTGCCACCAGTGAAGCGCACACCGGGATAAACTACGAGCAGTACTTC. It encodes CATSEAHTGINYEQYF.